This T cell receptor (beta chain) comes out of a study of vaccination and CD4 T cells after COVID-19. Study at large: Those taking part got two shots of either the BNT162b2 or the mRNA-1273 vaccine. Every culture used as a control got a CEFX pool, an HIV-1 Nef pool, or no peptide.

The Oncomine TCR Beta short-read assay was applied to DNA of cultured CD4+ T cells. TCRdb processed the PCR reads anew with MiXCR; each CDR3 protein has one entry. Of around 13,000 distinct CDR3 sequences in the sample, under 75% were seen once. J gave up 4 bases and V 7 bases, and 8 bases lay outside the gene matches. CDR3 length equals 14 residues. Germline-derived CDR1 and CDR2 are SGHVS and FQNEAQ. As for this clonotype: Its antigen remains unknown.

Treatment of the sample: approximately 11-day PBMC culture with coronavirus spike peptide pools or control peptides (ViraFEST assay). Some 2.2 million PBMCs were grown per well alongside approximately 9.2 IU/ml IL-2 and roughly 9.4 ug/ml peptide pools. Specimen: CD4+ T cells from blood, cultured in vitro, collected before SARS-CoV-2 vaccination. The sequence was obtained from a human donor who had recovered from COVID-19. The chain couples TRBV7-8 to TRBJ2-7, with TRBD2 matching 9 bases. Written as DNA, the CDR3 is TGTGCCAGCACACCCGGGACTAGCAGATACGAGCAGTACTTC. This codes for CASTPGTSRYEQYF.